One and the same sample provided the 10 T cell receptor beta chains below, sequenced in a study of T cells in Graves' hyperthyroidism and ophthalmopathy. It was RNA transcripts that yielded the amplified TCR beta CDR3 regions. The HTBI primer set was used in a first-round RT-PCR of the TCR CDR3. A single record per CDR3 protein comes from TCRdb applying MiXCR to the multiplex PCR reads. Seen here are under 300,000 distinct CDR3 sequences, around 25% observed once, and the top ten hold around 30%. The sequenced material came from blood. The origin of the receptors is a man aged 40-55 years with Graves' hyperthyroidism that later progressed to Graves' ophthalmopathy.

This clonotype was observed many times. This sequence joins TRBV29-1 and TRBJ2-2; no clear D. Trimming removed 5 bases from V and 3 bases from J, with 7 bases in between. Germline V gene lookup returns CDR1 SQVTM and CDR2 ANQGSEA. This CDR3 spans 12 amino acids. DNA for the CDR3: TGCAGCGTTTTAAGGGACACCGGGGAGCTGTTTTTT. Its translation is CSVLRDTGELFF.

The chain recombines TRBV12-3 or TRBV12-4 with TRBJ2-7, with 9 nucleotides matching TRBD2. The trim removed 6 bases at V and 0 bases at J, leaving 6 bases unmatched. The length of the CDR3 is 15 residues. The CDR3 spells CASRAGTSSSYEQYF. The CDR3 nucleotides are TGTGCCAGCAGGGCCGGGACTAGCTCCTCCTACGAGCAGTACTTC.

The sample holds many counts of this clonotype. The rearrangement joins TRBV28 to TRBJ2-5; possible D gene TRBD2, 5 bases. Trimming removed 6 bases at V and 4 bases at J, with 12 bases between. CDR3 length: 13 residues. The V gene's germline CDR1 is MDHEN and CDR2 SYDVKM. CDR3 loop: CASRDSQAETQYF. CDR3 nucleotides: TGTGCCAGCAGGGACTCCCAGGCAGAGACCCAGTACTTC.

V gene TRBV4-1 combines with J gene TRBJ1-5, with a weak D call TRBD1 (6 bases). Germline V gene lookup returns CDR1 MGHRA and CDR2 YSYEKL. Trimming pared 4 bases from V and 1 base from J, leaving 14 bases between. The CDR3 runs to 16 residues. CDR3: CASSLTGLASNQPQHF. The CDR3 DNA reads TGCGCCAGCAGCCTTACAGGGTTGGCCAGCAATCAGCCCCAGCATTTT.

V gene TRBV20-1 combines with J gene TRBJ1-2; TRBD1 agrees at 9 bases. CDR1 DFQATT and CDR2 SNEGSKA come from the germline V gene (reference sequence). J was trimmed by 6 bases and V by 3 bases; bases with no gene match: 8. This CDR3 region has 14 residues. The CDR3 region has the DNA TGCAGTGCTAGTCCTTCCGGGACAGGGCATGGCTACACCTTC. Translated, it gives CSASPSGTGHGYTF.

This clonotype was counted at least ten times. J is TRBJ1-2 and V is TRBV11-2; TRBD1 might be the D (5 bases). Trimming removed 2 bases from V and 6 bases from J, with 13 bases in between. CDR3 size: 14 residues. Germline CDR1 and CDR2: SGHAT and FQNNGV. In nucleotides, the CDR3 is TGTGCCAGCAGCTTACTCCCATCGGGGCATGGCTACACCTTC. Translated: CASSLLPSGHGYTF.

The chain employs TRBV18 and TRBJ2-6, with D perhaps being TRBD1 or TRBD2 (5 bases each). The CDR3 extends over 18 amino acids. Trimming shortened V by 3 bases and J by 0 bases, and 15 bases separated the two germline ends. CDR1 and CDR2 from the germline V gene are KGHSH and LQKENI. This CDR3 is CASSPSRDLSSGANVLTF. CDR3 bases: TGTGCCAGCTCACCCTCCCGGGACCTAAGCTCTGGGGCCAACGTCCTGACTTTC.

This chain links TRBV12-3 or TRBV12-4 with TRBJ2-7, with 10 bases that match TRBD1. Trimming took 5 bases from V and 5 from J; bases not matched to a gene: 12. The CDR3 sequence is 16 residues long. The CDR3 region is CASSPPRGTGVDEQYF. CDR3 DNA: TGTGCCAGCAGTCCGCCCCGCGGGACAGGGGTCGACGAGCAGTACTTC.

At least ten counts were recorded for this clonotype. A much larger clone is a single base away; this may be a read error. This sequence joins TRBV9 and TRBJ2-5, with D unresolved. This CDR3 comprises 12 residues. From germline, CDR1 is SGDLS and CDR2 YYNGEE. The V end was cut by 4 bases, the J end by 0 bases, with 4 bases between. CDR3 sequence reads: CASSQNQETQYF. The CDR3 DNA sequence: TGTGCCAGCAGCCAGAACCAAGAGACCCAGTACTTC.

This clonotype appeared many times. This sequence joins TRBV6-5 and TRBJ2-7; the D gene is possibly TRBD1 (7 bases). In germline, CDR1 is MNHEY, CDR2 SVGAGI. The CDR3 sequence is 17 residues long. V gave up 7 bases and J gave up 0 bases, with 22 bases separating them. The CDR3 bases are TGTGCCAGCACTTGGAGGGGGCGAGCGGGTCTCTCCTACGAGCAGTACTTC. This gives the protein CASTWRGRAGLSYEQYF.